This T cell receptor beta chain comes out of a study of neurological immune-mediated disorders (dated by TCRdb to about 2019). Some background on the complete study: The study compared peripheral blood TCR-beta repertoires of HTLV-I-associated myelopathy (HAM/TSP) patients, multiple sclerosis patients and healthy controls using UMI-based sequencing. The approximately 99 TCR-beta libraries included longitudinal samples, technical triplicates and paired sorted CD4+ and CD8+ T-cell subsets alongside PBMC samples. Each longitudinal HAM/TSP and healthy donor was sampled at 3 time-points spaced at roughly 3-40 month intervals. Of the 68 subjects in the cohort, about 14 were HAM/TSP patients, around 34 were multiple sclerosis patients, and roughly 20 were healthy controls.

Counted from cysteine to phenylalanine, this CDR3 has 14 amino acids. Only CDR3 DNA is held: 42 bases, read in frame from base 1. The germline V gene specifies MDHEN as CDR1 and SYDVKM as CDR2. A distance of 14 bases separates the germline ends of V and J, which lose 6 bases and 3 bases respectively. This clonotype showed up many times. Its antigen is unknown. No base quality values were provided; no much bigger clone lies one nucleotide off. cDNA was synthesized by template-switch 5'RACE using a primer carrying a 10-nucleotide random unique molecular identifier by which each TCR transcript was tagged. Every sequencing run covered 15-18 subjects and yielded more than 170 million TCR-beta sequences. The RNeasy kit was used to extract total RNA. TCR-beta VDJ regions were amplified with primers for the TCR constant region and the 5'RACE anchor, using the KAPA Real-time Library Amplification kit. Sample indexes and Illumina adaptors were added in a first PCR, and a second PCR then increased library yield. After Ampure bead purification, the TCR product of roughly 650 bp was size-selected on a 2% E-gel SizeSelection system. Before pooling, libraries had their quality checked on a Bioanalyzer, their concentration measured with Qubit, and their quantity determined with the Kapa Library Quantification kit. Paired-end 2 x 150 bp sequencing of the libraries was performed on an Illumina HiSeq 2500. To increase sequence diversity, roughly 24-30% phiX was spiked into each library pool. In the paper's pipeline: The quality-filtered reads were processed with the UMI-based MiGEC pipeline, whose error correction step removed more than 80% of the raw TCR sequences. IMGT germline references were used for alignment of VDJ genes, and clonotypes were defined by a unique CDR3 amino acid sequence together with V-J genes. VDJtools evaluated clonal expansion, Shannon diversity and CDR3 relatedness (CalcPairwiseDistances, ClusterSamples); CLCbio workbench built phylogenetic trees. Expanded clones were defined as having at least 8 unique UMIs, based on coefficient-of-variation modelling across technical triplicates. Starting from the raw public reads, TCRdb applied fastp trimming at Q25, assembled clones with MiXCR and retained in-frame beta chains. Records with the same CDR3 protein are collapsed into one entry carrying the most frequent genes and DNA. For this entry, the V and J calls and clone size follow TCRdb and not the study's own pipeline. This sample holds more than 40,000 distinct CDR3 sequences; roughly 12% were observed only once. The ten most abundant clones make up 7% to 10% of the sample.

General conclusions and limits of the study: TCR clonal expansion was greatest in HAM/TSP patients and smallest in MS patients, who ranked below even healthy controls. No identical CDR3 amino acid sequences were found to be shared among expanded clones across subjects, suggesting that TCR-beta repertoires were private in all groups.

This specimen's time point label, per the study, means: longitudinal time-point 3. Libraries from unsorted PBMCs were made from 2 million PBMCs kept in RNAlater at -80 degrees C until RNA extraction. Peripheral blood was subjected to Ficoll-Hypaque density gradient centrifugation to isolate PBMCs, which were then cryopreserved in liquid nitrogen. This receptor was obtained from a male donor with HTLV-1-associated myelopathy (HAM/TSP). This receptor chain uses TRBV28 and TRBJ1-2, with no reliable assignment of the D segment. Sequencing used PBMCs. The sequenced DNA is TGTGCCAGCAGGCCGGCGGGGTTGGACTATGGCTACACCTTC. Its translation reads: CASRPAGLDYGYTF.